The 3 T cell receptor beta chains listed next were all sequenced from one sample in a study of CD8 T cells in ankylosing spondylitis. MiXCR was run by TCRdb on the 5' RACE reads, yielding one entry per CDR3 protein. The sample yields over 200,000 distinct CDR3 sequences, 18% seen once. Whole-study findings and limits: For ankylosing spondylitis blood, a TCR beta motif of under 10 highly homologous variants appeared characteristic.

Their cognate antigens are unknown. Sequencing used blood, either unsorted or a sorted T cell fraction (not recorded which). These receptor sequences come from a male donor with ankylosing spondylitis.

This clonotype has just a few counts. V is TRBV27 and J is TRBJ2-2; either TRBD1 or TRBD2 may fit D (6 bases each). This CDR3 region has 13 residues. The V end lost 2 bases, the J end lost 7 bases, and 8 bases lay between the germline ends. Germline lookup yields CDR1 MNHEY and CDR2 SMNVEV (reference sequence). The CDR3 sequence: CASSLEGGGELFF. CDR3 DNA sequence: TGTGCCAGCAGTTTAGAGGGGGGCGGGGAGCTGTTTTTT.

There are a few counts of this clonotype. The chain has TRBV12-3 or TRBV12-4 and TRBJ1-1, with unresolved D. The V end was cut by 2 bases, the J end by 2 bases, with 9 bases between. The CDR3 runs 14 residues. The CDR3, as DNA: TGTGCCAGCAGTTTAATCCGGGGAAACACTGAAGCTTTCTTT. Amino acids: CASSLIRGNTEAFF.

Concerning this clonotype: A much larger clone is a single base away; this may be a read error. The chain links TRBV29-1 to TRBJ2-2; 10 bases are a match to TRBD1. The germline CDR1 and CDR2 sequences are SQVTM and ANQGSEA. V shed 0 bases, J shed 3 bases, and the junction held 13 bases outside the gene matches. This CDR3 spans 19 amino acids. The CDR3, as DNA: TGCAGCGTTGAAGAACCCCTCTCCCGGGACAGGGGAGACACCGGGGAGCTGTTTTTT. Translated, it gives CSVEEPLSRDRGDTGELFF.